The 9 T cell receptor beta chains reported below all come from one sample, sequenced in a study of Ad26.COV2.S vaccination and SARS-CoV-2 variants. Documented treatment: over 15 received Ad26.COV2.S at low or high dose, single or two shots; roughly 5 received placebo; per-sample allocation not given. Sampling happened 63 days after the first vaccine or placebo injection. Clones were sequenced by immunoSEQ multiplex PCR, and TCRdb holds only the in-frame ones, with some missing. The data hold around 320,000 clones, with about 86% observed a single time. Sequencing used peripheral blood, obtained in a trial of Ad26.COV2.S vaccine versus placebo. The receptors were sampled from a person between 18 and 65 years old who received the Ad26.COV2.S COVID-19 vaccine or a placebo.

The chain links TRBV6-5 to TRBJ1-1, with 9 bases aligning to TRBD1. The CDR3 covers 15 residues. The J segment lost 3 bases and the V segment lost 6 bases, leaving 8 bases of the junction unmatched. Germline CDR1 and CDR2: MNHEY and SVGAGI. CDR3 sequence: CASSLGQGLYTEAFF. The CDR3 coding sequence is TGTGCCAGCAGCCTGGGACAGGGCCTTTACACTGAAGCTTTCTTT.

CDR3 sequence (DNA): TGTGCCAGTGGACTTTCCTACAATGAGCAGTTCTTC. It specifies CASGLSYNEQFF. V and J are TRBV11-2 and TRBJ2-1; a possible D gene is TRBD2 (5 bases). The CDR3 runs to 12 residues. The V gene's germline CDR1 is SGHAT and CDR2 FQNNGV. With 9 bases removed from V and 1 base from J, the gap between germline ends came to 7 bases.

The V gene is TRBV20-1, the J gene TRBJ1-1; unclear D gene. In germline, CDR1 is DFQATT, CDR2 SNEGSKA (reference sequence). CDR3 length equals 14 residues. The V end was cut by 3 bases, the J end by 8 bases, with 19 bases between. The CDR3 region is CSASFYPHSLEAFF. The CDR3 nucleotides are TGCAGTGCTAGTTTTTACCCTCATTCTCTCGAAGCTTTCTTT.

CDR3 loop: CASSLASSQKSGNTIYF. The CDR3 region has the DNA TGTGCCAGCAGCTTAGCTTCGAGCCAAAAATCTGGAAACACCATATATTTT. The chain carries TRBV7-9 and TRBJ1-3; D unclear. V was shortened by 0 bases and J by 1 base, with 13 bases between the two germline ends. This CDR3 contains 17 residues. Germline CDR1 reads SEHNR; CDR2 reads FQNEAQ (reference sequence). Variable domain in full (rest from reference TRBV7-9 and TRBJ1-3): DTGVSQNPRHKITKRGQNVTFRCDPISEHNRLYWYRQTLGQGPEFLTYFQNEAQLEKSRLLSDRFSAERPKGSFSTLEIQRTEQGDSAMYLCASSLASSQKSGNTIYFGEGSWLTVV.

The chain combines TRBV2 with TRBJ1-2; 10 bases fit TRBD1. The CDR3 covers 17 residues. J gave up 6 bases and V 0 bases, and 10 bases lay outside the gene matches. Germline values: CDR1 SNHLY, CDR2 FYNNEI. CDR3 residues: CASSEAALTGGANGYTF. CDR3 nucleotides: TGTGCCAGCAGTGAAGCGGCTTTGACAGGGGGCGCGAATGGCTACACCTTC.

This chain joins TRBV12-3 or TRBV12-4 and TRBJ1-6, with 9 nucleotides matching TRBD1. CDR3 length: 13 amino acids. Trimming took 4 bases from V and 9 from J; bases not matched to a gene: 1. This CDR3 is CASSSTGGSPLHF. In nucleotides, the CDR3 is TGTGCCAGCAGTTCGACAGGGGGTTCACCCCTCCACTTT.

The gene calls are TRBV4-1 and TRBJ2-2; perhaps TRBD1 as D (7 bases). CDR1 MGHRA and CDR2 YSYEKL come from the germline V gene. Trimming removed 4 bases at V and 5 bases at J, with 17 bases between. CDR3 length: 16 amino acids. The CDR3 sequence: CASSLLRETGTGELFF. In nucleotides, the CDR3 is TGCGCCAGCAGCCTCCTACGGGAGACAGGGACCGGGGAGCTGTTTTTT.

The V gene is TRBV23-1, the J gene TRBJ1-6; 7 positions match TRBD1. TRBV23-1 is given ORF status, its function remaining uncertain. There are 17 residues in the CDR3. Trimming removed 8 bases from V and 3 bases from J; junction bases left unmatched: 13. The CDR3 region has the DNA TGCGCCAGCTTACAGGGGAAGAGCGCAATCTATAATTCACCCCTCCACTTT. As protein: CASLQGKSAIYNSPLHF.

The chain couples TRBV4-2 to TRBJ2-5, with 9 bases aligning to TRBD2. CDR1 LGHNA and CDR2 YNFKEQ come from the germline V gene. The V segment lost 4 bases and the J segment 4 bases; nucleotides outside the gene matches: 7. The CDR3 is made up of 15 amino acids. This CDR3 reads CASSRPSGAVETQYF. The CDR3 coding sequence is TGTGCCAGCAGCCGGCCTAGCGGGGCTGTAGAGACCCAGTACTTC.